A single sample gave rise to the 7 T cell receptor beta chains below, sequenced in a study of Tregs in tolerant kidney transplant recipients. Clones were read by immunoSEQ multiplex PCR, and TCRdb kept only the in-frame ones, dropping some. This sample carries some 250,000 clones, roughly 80% of them seen once, and the ten largest clones take less than 0.75%. Source material: CD4+ T cells from blood. The receptor set was obtained from a human donor in good health.

V and J are TRBV15 and TRBJ2-1; D is undetermined. Per the germline V gene, CDR1 is LNHNV and CDR2 is YYDKDF (reference sequence). The CDR3 contains 12 residues. Trimming left V 9 bases short and J 2 bases short, with 8 bases between. The DNA of the CDR3 is TGTGCCACTCAGGACCCCTACAATGAGCAGTTCTTC. Residues: CATQDPYNEQFF.

The gene calls are TRBV6-5 and TRBJ1-1; 7 bases are shared with TRBD1. This CDR3 is 16 amino acids long. Looked up from germline, CDR1 is MNHEY and CDR2 is SVGAGI. The ends lost 2 bases at V and 5 bases at J; junction bases unmatched: 11. The CDR3 DNA reads TGTGCCAGCAGTTACGGACCTGACAGGGTAATAACTGAAGCTTTCTTT. It is translated as CASSYGPDRVITEAFF.

This clone was seen once. V is TRBV5-1 and J is TRBJ1-1; 11 positions match TRBD1. Per the germline V gene, CDR1 is SGHRS and CDR2 is YFSETQ. V lost 4 bases, J lost 8 bases, and 10 bases stayed unmatched. The CDR3 runs 15 residues. In nucleotides, the CDR3 is TGCGCCAGCAGCCGCTCGGACAGGGGGCTTACCGAAGCTTTCTTT. It encodes CASSRSDRGLTEAFF.

The J gene is TRBJ2-1, the V gene TRBV12-5; the match to TRBD2 covers 9 bases. CDR3 size: 16 residues. The junction had 9 bases not matched to a gene; V was cut back by 3 bases and J by 6 bases. Germline V gene data show CDR1 as LGHNT and CDR2 as FRNRAP. The CDR3 DNA reads TGTGCTAGTGGTTTAATCCCGCGGGAGGGCTTCAATGAGCAGTTCTTC. This encodes CASGLIPREGFNEQFF.

The chain combines TRBV11-3 with TRBJ2-5, with TRBD2 matching over 8 bases. Germline V gene lookup returns CDR1 SGHNT and CDR2 YENEEA. The CDR3 contains 14 residues. Trimming took 5 bases from V and 1 from J; bases not matched to a gene: 3. The CDR3 DNA follows: TGTGCCAGCAGCCCCGGGGGGGCCCAAGAGACCCAGTACTTC. Translating gives CASSPGGAQETQYF.

The chain uses TRBV2 and TRBJ1-2; D possibly corresponds to TRBD1 (5 bases). The CDR3 runs to 14 residues. Between the trimmed V and J ends, which lost 6 bases and 0 bases, there was a span of 11 bases. Germline CDR1 is SNHLY and CDR2 is FYNNEI. The CDR3 sequence: CASRGGTANYGYTF. CDR3 DNA sequence: TGTGCCAGCAGGGGGGGAACAGCTAACTATGGCTACACCTTC.

The chain couples TRBV4-1 to TRBJ2-3, with D perhaps being TRBD1 or TRBD2 (6 bases each). There are 17 residues in the CDR3. Trimming removed 6 bases from V and 2 bases from J, with 21 bases in between. Germline loops: CDR1 MGHRA, CDR2 YSYEKL. The CDR3 DNA follows: TGCGCCAGCAGAACGTTTGGAGGGGGTGCCATCACAGATACGCAGTATTTT. This sequence encodes CASRTFGGGAITDTQYF.